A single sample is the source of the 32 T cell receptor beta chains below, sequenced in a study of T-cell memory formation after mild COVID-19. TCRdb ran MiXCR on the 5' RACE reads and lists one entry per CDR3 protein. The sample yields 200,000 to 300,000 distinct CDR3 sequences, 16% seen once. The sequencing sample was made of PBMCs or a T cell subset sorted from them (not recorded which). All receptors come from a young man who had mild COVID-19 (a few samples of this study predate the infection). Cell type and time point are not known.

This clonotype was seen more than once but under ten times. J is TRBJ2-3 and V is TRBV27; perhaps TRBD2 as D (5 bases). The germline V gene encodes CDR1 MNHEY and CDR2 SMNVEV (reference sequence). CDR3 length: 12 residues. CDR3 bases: TGTGCAGTAGCGAGCGCGCCAGATACGCAGTATTTT. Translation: CAVASAPDTQYF.

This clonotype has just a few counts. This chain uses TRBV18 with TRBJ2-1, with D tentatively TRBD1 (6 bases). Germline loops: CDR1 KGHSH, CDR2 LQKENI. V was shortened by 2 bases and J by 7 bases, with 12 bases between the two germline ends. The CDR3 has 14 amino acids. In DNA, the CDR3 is TGTGCCAGCTCACCATTTGGACAGACAAATGAGCAGTTCTTC. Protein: CASSPFGQTNEQFF.

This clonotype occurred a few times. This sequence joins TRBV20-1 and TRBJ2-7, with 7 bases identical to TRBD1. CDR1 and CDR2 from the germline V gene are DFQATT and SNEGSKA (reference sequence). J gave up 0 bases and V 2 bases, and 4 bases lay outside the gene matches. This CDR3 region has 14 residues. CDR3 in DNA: TGCAGTGCTAGAAGGGACAGCCTCTCCTACGAGCAGTACTTC. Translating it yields CSARRDSLSYEQYF.

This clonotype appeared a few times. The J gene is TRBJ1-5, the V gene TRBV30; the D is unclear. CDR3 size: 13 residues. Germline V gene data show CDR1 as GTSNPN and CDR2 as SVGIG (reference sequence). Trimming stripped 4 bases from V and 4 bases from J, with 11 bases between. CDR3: CAWTPTANQPQHF. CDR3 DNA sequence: TGTGCCTGGACACCCACGGCTAATCAGCCCCAGCATTTT. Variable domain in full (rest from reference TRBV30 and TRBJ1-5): SQTIHQWPATLVQPVGSPLSLECTVEGTSNPNLYWYRQAAGRGLQLLFYSVGIGQISSEVPQNLSASRPQDRQFILSSKKLLLSDSGFYLCAWTPTANQPQHFGDGTRLSIL.

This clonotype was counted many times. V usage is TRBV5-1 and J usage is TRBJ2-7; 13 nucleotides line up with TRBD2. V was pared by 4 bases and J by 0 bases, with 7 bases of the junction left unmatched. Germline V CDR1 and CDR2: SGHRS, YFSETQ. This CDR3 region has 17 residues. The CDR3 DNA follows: TGCGCCAGCAGCCCCATCGGGACTAGCGGGGTCTCCTACGAGCAGTACTTC. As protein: CASSPIGTSGVSYEQYF.

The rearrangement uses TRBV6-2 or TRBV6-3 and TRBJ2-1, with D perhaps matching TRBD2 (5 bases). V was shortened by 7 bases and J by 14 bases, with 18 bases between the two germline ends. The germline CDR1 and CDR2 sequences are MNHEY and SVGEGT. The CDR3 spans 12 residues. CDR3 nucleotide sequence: TGTGCCAGCACCGGAGCGGATGCTGAAGAGTTCTTC. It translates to CASTGADAEEFF.

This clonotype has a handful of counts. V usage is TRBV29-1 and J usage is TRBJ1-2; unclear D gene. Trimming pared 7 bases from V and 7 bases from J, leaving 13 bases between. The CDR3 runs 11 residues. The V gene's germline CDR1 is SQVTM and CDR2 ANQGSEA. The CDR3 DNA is TGCAGCGCCCTCTTGGGTGGTGGCTACACCTTC. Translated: CSALLGGGYTF.

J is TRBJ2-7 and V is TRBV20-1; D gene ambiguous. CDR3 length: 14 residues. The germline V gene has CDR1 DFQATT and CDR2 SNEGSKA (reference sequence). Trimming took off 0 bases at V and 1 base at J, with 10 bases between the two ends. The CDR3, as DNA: TGCAGTGCTAGAGATCCCCCGGAGTCCTACGAGCAGTACGTC. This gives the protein CSARDPPESYEQYV.

CDR3 nucleotide sequence: TGTGCCAGCAGTAGGACGGGTACAACCTACGAGCAGTACTTC. Protein product: CASSRTGTTYEQYF. This chain connects TRBV6-5 to TRBJ2-7; D is uncertain. Germline V gene sequence: CDR1 MNHEY, CDR2 SVGAGI. The CDR3 has 14 residues. The V and J ends lost 5 bases and 2 bases respectively, with 13 bases between them.

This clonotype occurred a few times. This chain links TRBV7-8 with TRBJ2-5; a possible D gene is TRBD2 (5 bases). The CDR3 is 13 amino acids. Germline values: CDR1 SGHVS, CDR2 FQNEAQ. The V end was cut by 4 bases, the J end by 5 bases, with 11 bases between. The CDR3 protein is CASSSLVQETQYF. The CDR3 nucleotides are TGTGCCAGCAGCTCACTAGTCCAGGAGACCCAGTACTTC.

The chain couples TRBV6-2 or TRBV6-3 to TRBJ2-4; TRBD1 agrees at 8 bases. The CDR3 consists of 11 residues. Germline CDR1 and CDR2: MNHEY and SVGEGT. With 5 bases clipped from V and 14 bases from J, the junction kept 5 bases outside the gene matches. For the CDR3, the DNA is TGTGCCAGCAGTACCAGGGGGCTAAAGTACTTC. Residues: CASSTRGLKYF.

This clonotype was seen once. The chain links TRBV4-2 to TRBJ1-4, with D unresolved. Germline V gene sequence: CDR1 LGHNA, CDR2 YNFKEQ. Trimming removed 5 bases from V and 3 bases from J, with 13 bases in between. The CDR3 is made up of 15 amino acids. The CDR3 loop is CASSTAGNSNEKLFF. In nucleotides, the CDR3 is TGTGCCAGCAGCACTGCAGGAAATTCTAATGAAAAACTGTTTTTT.

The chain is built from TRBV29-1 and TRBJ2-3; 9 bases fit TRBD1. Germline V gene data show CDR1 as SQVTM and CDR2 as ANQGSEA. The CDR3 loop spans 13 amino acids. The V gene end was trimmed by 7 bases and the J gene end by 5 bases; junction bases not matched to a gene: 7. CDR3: CSARTGAGDTQYF. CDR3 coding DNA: TGCAGCGCACGGACAGGGGCAGGAGATACGCAGTATTTT.

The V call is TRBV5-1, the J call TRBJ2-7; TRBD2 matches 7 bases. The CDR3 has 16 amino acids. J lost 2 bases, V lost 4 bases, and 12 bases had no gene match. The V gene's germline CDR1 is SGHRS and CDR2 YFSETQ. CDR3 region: CASSPWGPGGTYEQYF. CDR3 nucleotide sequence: TGCGCCAGCAGCCCTTGGGGCCCCGGGGGGACCTACGAGCAGTACTTC. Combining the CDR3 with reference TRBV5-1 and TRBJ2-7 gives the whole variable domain KAGVTQTPRYLIKTRGQQVTLSCSPISGHRSVSWYQQTPGQGLQFLFEYFSETQRNKGNFPGRFSGRQFSNSRSEMNVSTLELGDSALYLCASSPWGPGGTYEQYFGPGTRLTVT.

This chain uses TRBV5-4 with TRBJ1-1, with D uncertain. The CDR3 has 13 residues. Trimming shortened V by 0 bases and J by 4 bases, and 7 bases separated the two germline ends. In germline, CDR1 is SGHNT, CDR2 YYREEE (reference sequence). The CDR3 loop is CASSLVGFTEAFF. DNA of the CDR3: TGTGCCAGCAGCTTGGTAGGGTTCACTGAAGCTTTCTTT.

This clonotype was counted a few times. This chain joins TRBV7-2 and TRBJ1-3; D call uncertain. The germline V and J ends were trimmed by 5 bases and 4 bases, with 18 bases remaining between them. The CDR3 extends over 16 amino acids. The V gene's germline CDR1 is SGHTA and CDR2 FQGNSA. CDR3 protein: CASSTGPSGRGNTIYF. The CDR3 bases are TGTGCCAGCAGCACCGGACCGTCGGGTCGAGGAAACACCATATATTTT.

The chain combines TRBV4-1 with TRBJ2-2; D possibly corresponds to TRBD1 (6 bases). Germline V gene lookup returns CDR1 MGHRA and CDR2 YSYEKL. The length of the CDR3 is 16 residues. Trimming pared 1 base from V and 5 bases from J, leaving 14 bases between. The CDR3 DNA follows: TGCGCCAGCAGCCAAGCCGACAGGTTGGGGACCGGGGAGCTGTTTTTT. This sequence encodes CASSQADRLGTGELFF.

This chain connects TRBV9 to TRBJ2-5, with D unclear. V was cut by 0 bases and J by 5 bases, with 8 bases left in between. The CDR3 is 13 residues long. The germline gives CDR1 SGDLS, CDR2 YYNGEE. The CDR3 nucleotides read TGTGCCAGCAGCGTAGACTGGGCGGAGACCCAGTACTTC. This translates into CASSVDWAETQYF.

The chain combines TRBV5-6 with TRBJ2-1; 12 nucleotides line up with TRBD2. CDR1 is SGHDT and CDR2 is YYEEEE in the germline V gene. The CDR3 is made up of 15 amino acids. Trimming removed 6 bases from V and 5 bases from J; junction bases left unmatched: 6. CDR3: CASTIRTSGDNEQFF. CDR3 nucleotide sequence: TGTGCCAGCACCATTCGGACTAGCGGGGACAATGAGCAGTTCTTC.

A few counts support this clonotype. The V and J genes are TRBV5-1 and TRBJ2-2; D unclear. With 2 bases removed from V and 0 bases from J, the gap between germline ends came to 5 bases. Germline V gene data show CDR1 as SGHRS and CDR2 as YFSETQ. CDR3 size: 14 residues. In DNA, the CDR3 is TGCGCCAGCAGCTTTACAGCGAACACCGGGGAGCTGTTTTTT. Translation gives CASSFTANTGELFF. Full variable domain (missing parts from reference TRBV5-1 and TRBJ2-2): KAGVTQTPRYLIKTRGQQVTLSCSPISGHRSVSWYQQTPGQGLQFLFEYFSETQRNKGNFPGRFSGRQFSNSRSEMNVSTLELGDSALYLCASSFTANTGELFFGEGSRLTVL.

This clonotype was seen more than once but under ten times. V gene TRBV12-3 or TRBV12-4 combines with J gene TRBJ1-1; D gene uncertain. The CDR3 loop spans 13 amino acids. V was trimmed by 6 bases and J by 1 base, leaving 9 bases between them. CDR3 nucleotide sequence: TGTGCCAGCAGACGCCAGGAGAACACTGAAGCTTTCTTT. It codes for CASRRQENTEAFF.

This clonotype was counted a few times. For the CDR3, the DNA is TGTGCCAGCAAAAGAGTTGTTTCGGGGGAGACCCAGTACTTC. It codes for CASKRVVSGETQYF. V is TRBV2 and J is TRBJ2-5; possibly TRBD2 for D (5 bases). The CDR3 is made up of 14 amino acids. CDR1 SNHLY and CDR2 FYNNEI come from the germline V gene. V was pared by 7 bases and J by 5 bases, with 17 bases between.

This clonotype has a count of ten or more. DNA of the CDR3: TGCGCCAGCAGCTCCGGGACAGGCAATCAGCCCCAGCATTTT. This translates into CASSSGTGNQPQHF. The V and J genes are TRBV5-1 and TRBJ1-5; TRBD1 matches at 7 bases. Germline CDR1 SGHRS, CDR2 YFSETQ. Trimming cost V 3 bases and J 2 bases; bases outside gene matches: 2. The CDR3 totals 14 residues.

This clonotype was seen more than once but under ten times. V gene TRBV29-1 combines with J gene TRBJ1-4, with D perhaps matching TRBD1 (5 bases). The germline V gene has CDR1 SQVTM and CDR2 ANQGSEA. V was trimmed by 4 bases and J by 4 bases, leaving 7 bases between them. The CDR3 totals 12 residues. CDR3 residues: CSVVGGNEKLFF. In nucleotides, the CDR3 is TGCAGCGTTGTGGGGGGTAATGAAAAACTGTTTTTT.

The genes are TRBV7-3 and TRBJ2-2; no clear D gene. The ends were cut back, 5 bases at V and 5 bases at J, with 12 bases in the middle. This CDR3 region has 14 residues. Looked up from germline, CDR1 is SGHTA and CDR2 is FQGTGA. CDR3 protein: CASSPHPETGELFF. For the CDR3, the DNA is TGTGCCAGCAGCCCCCATCCGGAAACCGGGGAGCTGTTTTTT.

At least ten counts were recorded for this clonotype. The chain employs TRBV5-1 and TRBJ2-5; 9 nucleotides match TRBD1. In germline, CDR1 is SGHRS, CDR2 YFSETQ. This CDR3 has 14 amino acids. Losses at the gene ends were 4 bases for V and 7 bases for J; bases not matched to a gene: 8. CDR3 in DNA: TGCGCCAGCAGCCTAGGGACAGGGCAGGGGACCCAGTACTTC. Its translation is CASSLGTGQGTQYF. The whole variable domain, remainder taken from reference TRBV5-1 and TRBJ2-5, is KAGVTQTPRYLIKTRGQQVTLSCSPISGHRSVSWYQQTPGQGLQFLFEYFSETQRNKGNFPGRFSGRQFSNSRSEMNVSTLELGDSALYLCASSLGTGQGTQYFGPGTRLLVL.

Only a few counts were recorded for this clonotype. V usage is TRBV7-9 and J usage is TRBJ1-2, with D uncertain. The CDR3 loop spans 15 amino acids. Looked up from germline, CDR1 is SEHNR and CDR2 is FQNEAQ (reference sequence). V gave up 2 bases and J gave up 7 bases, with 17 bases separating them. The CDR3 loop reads CASSLNARQEGGYTF. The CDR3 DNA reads TGTGCCAGCAGCTTAAATGCCCGGCAGGAGGGTGGCTACACCTTC.

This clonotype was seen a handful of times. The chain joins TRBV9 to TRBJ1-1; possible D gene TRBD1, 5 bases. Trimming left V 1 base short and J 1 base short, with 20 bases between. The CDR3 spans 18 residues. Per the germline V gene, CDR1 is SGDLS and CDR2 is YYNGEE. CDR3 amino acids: CASSVFDRGTRGNTEAFF. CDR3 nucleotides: TGTGCCAGCAGCGTATTTGACCGAGGGACTAGGGGGAACACTGAAGCTTTCTTT.

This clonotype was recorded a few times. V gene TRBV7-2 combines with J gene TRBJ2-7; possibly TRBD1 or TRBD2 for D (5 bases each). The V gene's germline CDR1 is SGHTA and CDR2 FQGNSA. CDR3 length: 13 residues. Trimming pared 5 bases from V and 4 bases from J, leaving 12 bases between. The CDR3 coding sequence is TGTGCCAGCAGCGGAGAGGGGCGGTACGAGCAGTACTTC. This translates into CASSGEGRYEQYF. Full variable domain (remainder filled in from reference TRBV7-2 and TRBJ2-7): GAGVSQSPSNKVTEKGKDVELRCDPISGHTALYWYRQSLGQGLEFLIYFQGNSAPDKSGLPSDRFSAERTGGSVSTLTIQRTQQEDSAVYLCASSGEGRYEQYFGPGTRLTVT.

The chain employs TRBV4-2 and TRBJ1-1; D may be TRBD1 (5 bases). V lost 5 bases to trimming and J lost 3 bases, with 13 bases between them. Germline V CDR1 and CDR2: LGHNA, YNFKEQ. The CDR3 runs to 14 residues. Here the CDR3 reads CASSGAGRDTEAFF. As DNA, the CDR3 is TGTGCCAGCAGCGGGGCAGGTAGGGACACTGAAGCTTTCTTT.

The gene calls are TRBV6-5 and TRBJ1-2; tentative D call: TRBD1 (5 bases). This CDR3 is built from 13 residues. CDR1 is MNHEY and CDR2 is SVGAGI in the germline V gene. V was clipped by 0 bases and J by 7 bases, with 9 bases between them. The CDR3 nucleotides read TGTGCCAGCAGTTACTCGACGGGGGTTGGCTACACCTTC. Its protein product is CASSYSTGVGYTF.

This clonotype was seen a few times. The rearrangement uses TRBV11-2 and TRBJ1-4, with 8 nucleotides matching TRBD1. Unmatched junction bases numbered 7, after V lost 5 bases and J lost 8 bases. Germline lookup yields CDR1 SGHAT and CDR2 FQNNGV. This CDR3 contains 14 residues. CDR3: CASSQRTGNEKLFF. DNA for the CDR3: TGTGCCAGCAGCCAGAGGACAGGGAACGAAAAACTGTTTTTT.